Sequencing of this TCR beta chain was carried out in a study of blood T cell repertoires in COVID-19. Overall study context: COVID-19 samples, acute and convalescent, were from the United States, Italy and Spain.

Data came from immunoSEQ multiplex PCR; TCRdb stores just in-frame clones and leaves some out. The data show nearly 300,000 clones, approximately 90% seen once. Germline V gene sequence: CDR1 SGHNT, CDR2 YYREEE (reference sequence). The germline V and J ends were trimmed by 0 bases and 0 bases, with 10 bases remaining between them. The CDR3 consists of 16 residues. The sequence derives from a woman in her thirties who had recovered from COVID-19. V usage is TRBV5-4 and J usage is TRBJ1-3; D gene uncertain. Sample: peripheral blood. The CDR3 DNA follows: TGTGCCAGCAGCTTGGGGGGAGAACGCTCTGGAAACACCATATATTTT. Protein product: CASSLGGERSGNTIYF.